This record covers a single TCR beta chain. The entry originates in a study of blood T cell repertoires in COVID-19. About the research overall: T cells, B-cell-depleted T cells, or PBMCs provided the cDNA or gDNA that served as material.

Data came from immunoSEQ multiplex PCR; TCRdb stores just in-frame clones and leaves some out. The data hold some 210,000 clones, with just under 85% observed a single time. V lost 4 bases to trimming and J lost 1 base; unmatched junction nucleotides: 0. Germline V gives CDR1 MDHEN, CDR2 SYDVKM. There are 13 residues in the CDR3. The sequenced sample was peripheral blood. The receptor's source is a woman in her forties or fifties with active or convalescent COVID-19. The genes are TRBV28 and TRBJ1-1; 7 nucleotides line up with TRBD1. Here the CDR3 reads CASSWTGNTEAFF. The CDR3 nucleotides are TGTGCCAGCAGTTGGACAGGGAACACTGAAGCTTTCTTT.